This TCR beta chain was observed in a study of vaccination effects on CD4 cells after COVID-19 (dated by TCRdb to 2021 to 2024). About the study as a whole: Each participant received two doses of an mRNA SARS-CoV-2 vaccine, either BNT162b2 or mRNA-1273. The study compared SARS-CoV-2 spike-specific CD4+ TCR repertoires before and after mRNA vaccination in COVID-19 convalescent patients and infection-naive vaccine recipients. In the study, cultures from other donors were sequenced using the Oncomine TCR Beta short-read assay on an Illumina iSeq 100. Altogether, roughly 10 COVID-19 convalescent patients and several SARS-CoV-2-naive healthy vaccine recipients made up the full study. Results the study describes overall, beyond this receptor: At late post-vaccination timepoints, both infection-induced and vaccine-induced clones showed marked clonal contraction, consistent with waning T cell responses. The study was limited by a small number of convalescent patients, and early post-infection timepoints were lacking. Among healthy vaccine recipients, nearly all vaccine-induced clones were SARS-CoV-2 mono-reactive, and just 1 of 255 was cross-reactive with common cold coronaviruses.

Preparation of the library involved the immunoSEQ multiplex PCR assay. DNA from the cultured and isolated CD4+ T cells underwent TCR beta CDR3 sequencing. From the authors' description of their analysis: Non-productive TCR sequences were discarded, and reads were trimmed to the CDR3 region, with only CDR3s of 7 or more amino acids retained. The MANAFEST web app was used to identify antigen-specific clonotypes by comparing expansion in peptide wells with expansion in reference cultures. To count as positive, a clone had to show expansion at FDR<0.05 compared with the reference and with all other wells, an odds ratio above 5, and a frequency above 0.1% in two replicate wells. Cross-reactive clonotypes were defined as significantly expanded in SARS-CoV-2 spike wells and in at least one common cold coronavirus spike condition. CDR3 similarity was assessed by Levenshtein distance with the stringdist R package, and unrooted trees were built with ape in R 3.6.1. Entries here come from immuneACCESS through TCRdb and include only in-frame sequences with V and J called. Some clones fail to appear in such tables; in the studies checked, an unresolved V gene covers under half of the shortfall, and the cause of the remainder is unknown. V and J calls and clone size are those listed in that table; D and trimming were worked out from the DNA. This sample gives around 63,000 clones in total; over 70% of them show up just once. 3% to 4% of the sample is held by the ten biggest clonotypes.

In regard to this clone: No cognate antigen has been identified for it. Within one base of it there is no much larger clone, and no base qualities were kept.

The CDR3 contains 13 residues, cysteine and phenylalanine counted. The sequence is cut down to CDR3 DNA, 39 bases in frame from base 1. The junction shows trimming of 4 bases on V and 5 bases on J, plus 12 bases between the germline ends. CDR1 and CDR2, looked up from the germline V gene, are SGHRS and YFSETQ. In the ViraFEST assay, PBMC were stimulated with viral peptide pools, and antigen-specific CD4+ T cell clonotypes were then identified by expansion using TCR sequencing. After approximately eleven days of culture, CD4+ T cells were isolated with the EasySep CD4+ T cell isolation kit. The absence of prior SARS-CoV-2 infection in healthy vaccine recipients was confirmed by negative nucleocapsid antibodies before and after vaccination. Two million PBMC per well were cultured in IMDM with roughly 5% human AB serum, 10 IU/ml IL-2 and gentamicin, plus 10 ug/ml peptides. Half of the culture medium was replaced with fresh IL-2-containing medium on days 3 and 7. Each peptide stimulation condition was cultured in triplicate wells unless otherwise noted. Using Ficoll-Paque Plus gradient centrifugation, PBMC were separated from whole blood and then either used fresh or cryopreserved at -140C. The spike proteins of SARS-CoV-2 and of the common cold coronaviruses HCoV-NL63, HCoV-OC43 and HCoV-229E were spanned by overlapping peptide pools. The QIAamp micro DNA kit was used to extract genomic DNA from the cultured CD4+ T cells.

The receptor comes from a human donor who received a COVID-19 vaccine. In this chain, TRBV5-1 is recombined with TRBJ2-5; confidence is insufficient to name the D gene. The specimen comprised CD4+ T cells from PBMCs cultured with HCoV-OC43 spike peptides, sampled before COVID-19 vaccination. The cell subset or site label corresponds to: HCoV-OC43 spike overlapping peptide pool stimulation. The CDR3 here reads CASSTRPGETQYF. The nucleotides read TGCGCCAGCAGCACAAGACCCGGCGAGACCCAGTACTTC.